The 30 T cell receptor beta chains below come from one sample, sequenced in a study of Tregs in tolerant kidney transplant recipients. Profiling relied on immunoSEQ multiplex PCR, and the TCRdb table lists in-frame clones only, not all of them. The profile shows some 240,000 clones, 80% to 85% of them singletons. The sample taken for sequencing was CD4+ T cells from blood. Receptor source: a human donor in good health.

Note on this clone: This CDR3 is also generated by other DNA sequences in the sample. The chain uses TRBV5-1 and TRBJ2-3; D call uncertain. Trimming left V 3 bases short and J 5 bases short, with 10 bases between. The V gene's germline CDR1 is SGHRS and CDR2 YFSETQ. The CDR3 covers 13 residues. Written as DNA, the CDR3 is TGCGCCAGCAGCTGGGGTGGTGGAGATACGCAGTATTTT. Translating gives CASSWGGGDTQYF.

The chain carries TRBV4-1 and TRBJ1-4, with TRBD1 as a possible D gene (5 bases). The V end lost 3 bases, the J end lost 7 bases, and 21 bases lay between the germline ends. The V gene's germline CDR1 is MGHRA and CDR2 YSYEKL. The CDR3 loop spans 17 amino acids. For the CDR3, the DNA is TGCGCCAGCAGCCAGTCCCTCGCAGGGTGGGAACGTGAAAAACTGTTTTTT. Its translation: CASSQSLAGWEREKLFF.

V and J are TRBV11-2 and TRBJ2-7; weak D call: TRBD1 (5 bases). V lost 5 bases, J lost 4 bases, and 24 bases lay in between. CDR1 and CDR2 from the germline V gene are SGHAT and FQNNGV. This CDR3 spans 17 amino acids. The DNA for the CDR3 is TGTGCCAGCAGCCTGACAGCCGGACGTACGACATTTTACGAGCAGTACTTC. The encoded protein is CASSLTAGRTTFYEQYF.

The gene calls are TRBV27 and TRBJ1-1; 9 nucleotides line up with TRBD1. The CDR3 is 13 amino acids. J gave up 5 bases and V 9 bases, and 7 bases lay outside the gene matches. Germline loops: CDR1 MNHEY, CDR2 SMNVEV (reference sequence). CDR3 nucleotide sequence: TGTGCCAGTAACAGGGGGCGCGAGACTGAAGCTTTCTTT. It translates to CASNRGRETEAFF.

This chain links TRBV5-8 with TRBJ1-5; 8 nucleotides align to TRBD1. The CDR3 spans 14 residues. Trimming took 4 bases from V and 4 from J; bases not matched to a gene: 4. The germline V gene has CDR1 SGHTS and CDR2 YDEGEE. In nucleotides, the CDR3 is TGTGCCAGCAGCGCCCGGACAGGGAATCAGCCCCAGCATTTT. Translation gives CASSARTGNQPQHF.

DNA of the CDR3: TGCGCCAGCAGCCAAGATGGGACTAGGGCCTACGAGCAGTACTTC. It codes for CASSQDGTRAYEQYF. V usage is TRBV4-1 and J usage is TRBJ2-7, with 8 bases aligning to TRBD2. The CDR3 totals 15 residues. The V gene end was trimmed by 0 bases and the J gene end by 2 bases; junction bases not matched to a gene: 3. Per the germline V gene, CDR1 is MGHRA and CDR2 is YSYEKL.

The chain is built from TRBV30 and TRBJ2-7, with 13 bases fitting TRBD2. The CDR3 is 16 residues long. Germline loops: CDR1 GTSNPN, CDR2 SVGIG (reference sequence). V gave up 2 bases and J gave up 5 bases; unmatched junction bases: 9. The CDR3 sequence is CAWSRTSGRRADEQYF. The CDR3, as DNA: TGTGCCTGGAGTAGGACTAGCGGGAGAAGGGCGGACGAGCAGTACTTC.

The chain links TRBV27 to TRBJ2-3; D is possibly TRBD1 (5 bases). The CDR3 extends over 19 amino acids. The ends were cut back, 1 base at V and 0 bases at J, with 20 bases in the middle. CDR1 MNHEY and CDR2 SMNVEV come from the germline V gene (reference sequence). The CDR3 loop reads CASSLWRLDRGSSTDTQYF. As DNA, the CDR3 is TGTGCCAGCAGTTTATGGCGATTAGATAGGGGATCTAGCACAGATACGCAGTATTTT.

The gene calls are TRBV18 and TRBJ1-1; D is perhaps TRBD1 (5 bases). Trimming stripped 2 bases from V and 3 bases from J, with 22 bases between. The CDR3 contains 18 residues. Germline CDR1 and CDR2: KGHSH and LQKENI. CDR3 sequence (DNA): TGTGCCAGCTCACCAGGGACCGCCGCCCTAGTCAAGGACACTGAAGCTTTCTTT. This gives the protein CASSPGTAALVKDTEAFF.

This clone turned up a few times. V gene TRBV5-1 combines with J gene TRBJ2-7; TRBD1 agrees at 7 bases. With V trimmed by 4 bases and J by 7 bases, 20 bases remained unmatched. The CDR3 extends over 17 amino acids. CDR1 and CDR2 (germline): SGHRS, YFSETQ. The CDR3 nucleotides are TGCGCCAGCAGCCTCAAGCTTACGGCACAGGGGACGGGGGAGCAGTACTTC. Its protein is CASSLKLTAQGTGEQYF.

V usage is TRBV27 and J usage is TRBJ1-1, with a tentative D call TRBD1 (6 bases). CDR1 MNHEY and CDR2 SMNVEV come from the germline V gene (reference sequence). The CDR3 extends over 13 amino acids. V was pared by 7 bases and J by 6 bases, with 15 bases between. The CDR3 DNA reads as TGTGCCAGCAAGTCCCGAGGGGGGTCTGAAGCTTTCTTT. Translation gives CASKSRGGSEAFF.

CDR3 protein: CASSLRGANQPQHF. The CDR3 DNA is TGTGCCAGCAGCTTGAGAGGCGCCAATCAGCCCCAGCATTTT. The chain carries TRBV5-4 and TRBJ1-5, with D unclear. Germline V CDR1 and CDR2: SGHNT, YYREEE (reference sequence). Trimming took off 1 base at V and 3 bases at J, with 8 bases between the two ends. This CDR3 contains 14 residues.

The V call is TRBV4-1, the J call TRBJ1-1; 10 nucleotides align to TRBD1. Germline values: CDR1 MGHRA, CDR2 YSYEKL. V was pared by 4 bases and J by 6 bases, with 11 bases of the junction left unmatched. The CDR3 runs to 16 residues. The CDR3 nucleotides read TGCGCCAGCAGCCCCGGGACAGGGGTCTCTCTATCTGAAGCTTTCTTT. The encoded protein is CASSPGTGVSLSEAFF.

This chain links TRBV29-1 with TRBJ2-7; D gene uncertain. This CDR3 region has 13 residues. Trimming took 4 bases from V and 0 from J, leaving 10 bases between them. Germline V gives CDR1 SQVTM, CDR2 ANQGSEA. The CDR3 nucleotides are TGCAGCGTTGTGGGATTTCCCTCCTACGAGCAGTACTTC. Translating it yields CSVVGFPSYEQYF.

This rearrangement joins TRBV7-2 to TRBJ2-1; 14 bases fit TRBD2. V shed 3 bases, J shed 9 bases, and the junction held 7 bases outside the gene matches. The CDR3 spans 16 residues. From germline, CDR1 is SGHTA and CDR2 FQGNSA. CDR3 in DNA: TGTGCCAGCAGCTTTACCGGGACTAGCGGGAGTCTTGAGCAGTTCTTC. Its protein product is CASSFTGTSGSLEQFF.

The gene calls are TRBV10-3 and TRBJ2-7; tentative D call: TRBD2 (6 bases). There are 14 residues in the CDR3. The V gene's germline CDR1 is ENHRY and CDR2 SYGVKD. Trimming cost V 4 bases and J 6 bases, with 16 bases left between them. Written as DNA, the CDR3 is TGTGCCATCAGTGGCACGGGGGAGTTTACCGAGCAGTACTTC. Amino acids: CAISGTGEFTEQYF.

The DNA of the CDR3 is TGTGCCAGCAGCCCTGAGGCAGGGACTAATGAAAAACTGTTTTTT. It is translated as CASSPEAGTNEKLFF. This chain links TRBV7-9 with TRBJ1-4; perhaps TRBD1 as D (5 bases). V was trimmed by 5 bases and J by 2 bases, leaving 12 bases between them. This CDR3 contains 15 residues. CDR1 SEHNR and CDR2 FQNEAQ come from the germline V gene (reference sequence).

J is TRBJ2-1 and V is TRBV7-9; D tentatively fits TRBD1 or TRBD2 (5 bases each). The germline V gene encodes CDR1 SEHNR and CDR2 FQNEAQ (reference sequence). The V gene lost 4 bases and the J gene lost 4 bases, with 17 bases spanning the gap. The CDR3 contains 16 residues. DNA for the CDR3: TGTGCCAGCAGCTGGGGCGGGTCCCTTCGGTACAATGAGCAGTTCTTC. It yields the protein CASSWGGSLRYNEQFF.

This chain's CDR3 is CASSASITYEQYF. Here the CDR3 DNA reads TGTGCCAGTAGTGCTTCAATAACCTACGAGCAGTACTTC. This chain links TRBV19 with TRBJ2-7; no clear D gene. Germline V CDR1 and CDR2: LNHDA, SQIVND (reference sequence). Between the trimmed V and J ends, which lost 5 bases and 2 bases, there was a span of 10 bases. This CDR3 region has 13 residues.

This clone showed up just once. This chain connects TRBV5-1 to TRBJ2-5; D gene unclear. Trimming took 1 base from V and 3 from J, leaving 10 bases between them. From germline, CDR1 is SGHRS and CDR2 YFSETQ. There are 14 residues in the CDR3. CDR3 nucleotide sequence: TGCGCCAGCAGCTTGAGGCAGGTCGAAGAGACCCAGTACTTC. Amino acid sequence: CASSLRQVEETQYF.

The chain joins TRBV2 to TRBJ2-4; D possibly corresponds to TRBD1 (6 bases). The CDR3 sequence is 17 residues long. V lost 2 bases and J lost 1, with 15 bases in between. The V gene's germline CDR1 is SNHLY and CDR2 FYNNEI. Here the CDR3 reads CASSESRPQGAKNIQYF. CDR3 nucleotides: TGTGCCAGCAGTGAAAGTAGACCCCAGGGGGCCAAAAACATTCAGTACTTC.

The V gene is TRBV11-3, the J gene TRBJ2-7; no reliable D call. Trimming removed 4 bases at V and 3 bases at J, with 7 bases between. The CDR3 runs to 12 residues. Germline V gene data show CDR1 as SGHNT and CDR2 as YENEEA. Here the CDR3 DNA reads TGTGCCAGCAGCTCGGACGGCTACGAGCAGTACTTC. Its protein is CASSSDGYEQYF. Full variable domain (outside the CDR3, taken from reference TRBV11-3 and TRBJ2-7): EAGVVQSPRYKIIEKKQPVAFWCNPISGHNTLYWYLQNLGQGPELLIRYENEEAVDDSQLPKDRFSAERLKGVDSTLKIQPAELGDSAVYLCASSSDGYEQYFGPGTRLTVT.

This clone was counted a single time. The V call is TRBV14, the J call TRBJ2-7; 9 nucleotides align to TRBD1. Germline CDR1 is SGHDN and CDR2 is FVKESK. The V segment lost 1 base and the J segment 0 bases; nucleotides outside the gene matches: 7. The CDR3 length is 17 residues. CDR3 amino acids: CASSQVLGQGSSYEQYF. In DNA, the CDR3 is TGTGCCAGCAGCCAAGTCTTGGGACAGGGTTCCTCCTACGAGCAGTACTTC.

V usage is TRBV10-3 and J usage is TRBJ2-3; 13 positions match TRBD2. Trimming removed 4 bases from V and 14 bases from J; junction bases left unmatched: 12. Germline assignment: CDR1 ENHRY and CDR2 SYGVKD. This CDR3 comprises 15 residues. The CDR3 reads CAISAQGLAGIGPYF. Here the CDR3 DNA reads TGTGCCATCAGTGCCCAGGGACTAGCGGGAATCGGTCCGTATTTT.

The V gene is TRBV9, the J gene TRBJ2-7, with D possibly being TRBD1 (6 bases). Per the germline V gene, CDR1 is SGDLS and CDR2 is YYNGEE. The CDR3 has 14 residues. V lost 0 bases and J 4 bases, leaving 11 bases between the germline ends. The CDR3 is CASSVEGRGYEQYF. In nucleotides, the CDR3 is TGTGCCAGCAGCGTAGAGGGCAGGGGTTACGAGCAGTACTTC.

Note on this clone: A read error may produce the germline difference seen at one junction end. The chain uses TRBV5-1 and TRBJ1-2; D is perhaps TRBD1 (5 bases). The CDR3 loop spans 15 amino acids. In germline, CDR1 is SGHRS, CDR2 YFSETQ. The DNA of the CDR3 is TGCGCCAGCAGCTTGTTTTCCCTGGACACGGCTAATGTGGCCTTC. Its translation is CASSLFSLDTANVAF.

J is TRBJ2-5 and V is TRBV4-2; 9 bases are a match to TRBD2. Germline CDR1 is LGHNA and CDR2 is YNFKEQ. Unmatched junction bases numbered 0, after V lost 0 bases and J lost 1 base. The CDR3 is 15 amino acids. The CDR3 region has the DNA TGTGCCAGCAGCCAAGAGCGGGGGGGCCAAGAGACCCAGTACTTC. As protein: CASSQERGGQETQYF.

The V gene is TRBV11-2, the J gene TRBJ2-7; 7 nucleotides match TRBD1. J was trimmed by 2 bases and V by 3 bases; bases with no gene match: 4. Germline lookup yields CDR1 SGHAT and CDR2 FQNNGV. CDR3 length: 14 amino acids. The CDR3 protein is CASSLETGTYEQYF. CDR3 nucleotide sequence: TGTGCCAGCAGCTTGGAGACAGGGACCTACGAGCAGTACTTC.

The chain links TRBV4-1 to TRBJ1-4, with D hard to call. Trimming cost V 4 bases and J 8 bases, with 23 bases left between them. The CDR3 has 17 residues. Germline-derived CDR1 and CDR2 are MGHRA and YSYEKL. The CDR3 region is CASSRQPDLGAREKLFF. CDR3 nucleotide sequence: TGCGCCAGCAGCCGTCAGCCCGATTTGGGAGCTAGGGAAAAACTGTTTTTT.

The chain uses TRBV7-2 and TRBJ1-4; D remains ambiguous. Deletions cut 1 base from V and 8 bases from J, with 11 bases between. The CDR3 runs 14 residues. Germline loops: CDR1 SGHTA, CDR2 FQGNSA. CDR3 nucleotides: TGTGCCAGCAGCTTAGATGGCAAGCCCGAAAAACTGTTTTTT. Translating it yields CASSLDGKPEKLFF.